This TCR beta chain was profiled in a study of cytomegalovirus exposure and HLA in healthy donors. PCR involved 60 Vbeta and 13 Jbeta primers. Here immunoSEQ multiplex PCR was the method, and the copy in TCRdb shows in-frame clones only, minus some. The data hold roughly 72,000 clones, with 74% observed a single time. This clone appeared a single time. The CDR3 totals 14 residues. Trimming removed 6 bases from V and 2 bases from J, with 11 bases in between. The germline gives CDR1 MDHEN, CDR2 SYDVKM. The sequencing sample was made of PBMCs. This sequence was found in a human donor in good health. The chain is built from TRBV28 and TRBJ1-5; D is possibly TRBD1 (6 bases). DNA of the CDR3: TGTGCCAGCAGCCCAAACAGGGGCAATCAGCCCCAGCATTTT. This translates into CASSPNRGNQPQHF.